The source of this T cell receptor (beta chain) is a study of shared clonotypes between healthy human individuals (TCRdb year 2020). Notes on the research overall: The cohort included a few men and a couple of women between 18 and 49 years of age. Per donor, three plates each were used for CD4 naive and CD4 memory, two for CD8 naive, and one for CD8 memory. To estimate repertoire size and how much clonotype sharing occurs between individuals, the study deeply sequenced the blood TCR repertoires of five healthy adults. To increase sequencing depth and limit assay-specific biases, TCR repertoire library preparation and sequencing were carried out by different laboratories using diverse techniques. Per donor, leukapheresis produced somewhere between about 0.85 and 9.5 billion PBMCs. Results the study describes overall, beyond this receptor: Roughly 5.2% of naive CD4, around 4% of naive CD8, about 2.1% of memory CD4, and over 0.35% of memory CD8 clonotypes were shared across several donors. The genetic and exposure-history diversity represented was limited by the small number of donors. Pairwise subsampling indicated that sequencing depth was expected to affect the degree of clonotype sharing among donors. Clonotypes shared by all four sorted-subset donors showed higher generation probabilities than non-shared clonotypes. Larger estimated clonotype richness was generally found for naive subsets than for memory subsets. Sampling was restricted to blood, and TCR repertoires in tissue are likely to differ from TCR repertoires in blood. Rarefaction of sorted-subset datasets indicated incomplete sequencing despite the large sequencing depth.

For this clone: No cognate antigen has been identified for it. Per-base qualities were not stored, and no clone one base away is much larger.

Using the deep immunoSEQ assay, multiplex PCR amplified TCR CDR3 regions from genomic DNA. For each cell subset, the extracted genomic DNA was distributed evenly across all wells of several immunoSEQ 96-well plates, and each plate served as one replicate. For sorted subsets, 200 to 250 ng of genomic DNA, equivalent to some 30,000 T cell genomes, went into each replicate PCR. The purified libraries were quantified using a Qubit 3.0 fluorometer, sized with a Bioanalyzer 2100, and then quantified again using the KAPA Library Quantification kit. Every immunoSEQ 96-well plate was sequenced on a separate single-read 150-cycle Illumina NextSeq 550 flow cell. The authors' pipeline ran thus. Because the immunoSEQ output held only junctional sequences and lacked quality scores, the filtering could not match the filtering applied to full-length reads. Sequences were annotated with PyIR, a Python wrapper for IgBLAST v1.9, and V/J genes and CDR3 were assigned using IMGT germline references. Reads were filtered out if the reads had weak V/J assignments (E-value above 1e-6), no CDR3, stop codons, out-of-frame junctions, or ambiguous translated residues. V3J clonotypes were defined as sequences sharing the same inferred V gene, J gene, and CDR3 amino acid sequence. Percentage overlap between repertoires was calculated by dividing the number of shared unique clonotypes by the size of the smaller repertoire. RTK rarefaction, the Chao1 estimator, and Recon v2.1 estimates of unobserved clonotypes were used to assess repertoire richness. For all TCRbeta clonotypes obtained by the gDNA method from a handful of donors, generation probabilities were computed with OLGA. The source is immuneACCESS, and TCRdb retained only in-frame sequences with V and J called. Part of the clones is not carried over; for the studies checked, unresolved V genes explain less than half of this, and the remainder is unexplained. V, J and clone size were drawn from that table, and D and trimming were deduced from the DNA. The sample records over a million clones, about 96% of which are singletons. Clones ranked in the top ten supply 0.95% to 1.5% of the sample.

The CDR3 starts with the cysteine, ends with the phenylalanine, and has 15 residues. CDR3 DNA is the only sequence kept; it has 45 bases, read in frame from the first base. CDR1 SGHTA and CDR2 FQGTGA were looked up in the germline V gene. Here V drops 4 bases and J drops 4 bases, and the junction holds 3 bases not matched to any gene. Donors were healthy HIV-negative adults with no recently reported acute infections or vaccinations. Every donor was a Caucasian adult residing in Nashville, Tennessee, USA. Magnetic negative selection was used to enrich CD4+ T cells, after which naive cells were positively selected on CD45RA and the negative fraction became the memory subset. Blood was collected by leukapheresis, and PBMCs were isolated by Ficoll-Histopaque density gradient centrifugation and then cryopreserved in liquid nitrogen vapor phase. Purity and quantity of every magnetically sorted T cell population were checked by analytical flow cytometry. Genomic DNA was isolated from every sorted fraction and measured by UV absorbance on a Nanodrop 2000c.

The sequence was collected from a man aged 30 to 39 in good health. The source material was naive CD4+ T cells sorted from blood. The meaning of the sample's cell subset or site label: CD45RA+ positively selected. The receptor chain draws on TRBV7-3 and TRBJ2-1, with 11 middle bases fitting TRBD2. The DNA sequence is given as TGTGCCAGCAGCTCTCGACTAGCGGGGTACAATGAGCAGTTCTTC. This encodes CASSSRLAGYNEQFF.